Sequencing of this TCR beta chain was carried out in a study of T cell responses to AZD1222 COVID-19 vaccine. Study-level information: Second-dose recipients at about 4 or about 12 weeks were treated as one pooled group.

Study-level points and caveats: Nearly half of spike-specific TCRs reportedly go after variant regions that carry no mutations. Recipients of two AZD1222 doses showed rising Spike-specific TCR breadth and depth. Clonal diversity may have been underestimated in mostly white British donors.

With 1 base removed from V and 0 bases from J, the gap between germline ends came to 17 bases. Germline lookup yields CDR1 MGHRA and CDR2 YSYEKL. CDR3 size: 18 residues. Repertoires were generated with immunoSEQ multiplex PCR, while TCRdb's copy carries only in-frame clones and drops some. Of 82,000 or so clones in the sample, 90% were seen once. As concerns this clone: What it binds is unknown.

The chain couples TRBV4-1 to TRBJ2-3, with D possibly matching TRBD2 (7 bases). The sequencing here drew on peripheral blood, taken on day 0 of AZD1222 vaccination. The source of this sequence is an adult in good health. The CDR3 loop is CASSQGVIRGGSTDTQYF. The CDR3 coding sequence is TGCGCCAGCAGCCAAGGAGTCATCCGCGGGGGCAGCACAGATACGCAGTATTTT.